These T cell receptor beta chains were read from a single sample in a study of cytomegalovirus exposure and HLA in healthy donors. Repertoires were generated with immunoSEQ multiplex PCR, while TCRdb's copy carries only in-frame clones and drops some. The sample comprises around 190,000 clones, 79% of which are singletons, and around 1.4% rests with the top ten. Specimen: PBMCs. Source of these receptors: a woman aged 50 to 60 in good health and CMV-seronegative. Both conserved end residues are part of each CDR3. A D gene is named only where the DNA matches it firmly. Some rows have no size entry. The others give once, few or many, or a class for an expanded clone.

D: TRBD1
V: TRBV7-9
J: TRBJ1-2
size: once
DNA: TGTGCCAGCAGCTTAGCTCCGACAGGGCGCTCTGGCTACACCTTC
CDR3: CASSLAPTGRSGYTF

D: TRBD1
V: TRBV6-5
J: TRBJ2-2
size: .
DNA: TGTGCCAGCAGTACCACCGGGACAGGAGGAGGGGAGCTGTTTTTT
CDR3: CASSTTGTGGGELFF

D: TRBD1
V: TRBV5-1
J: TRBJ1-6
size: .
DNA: TGCGCCAGCAGCGTCGCCGGGACAGGGGCGAGTAGTTCACCCCTCCACTTT
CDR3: CASSVAGTGASSSPLHF

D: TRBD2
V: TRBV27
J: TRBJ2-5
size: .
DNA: TGTGCCAGCAGCTTCCACTGGGGGGGGCAAGAGACCCAGTACTTC
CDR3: CASSFHWGGQETQYF

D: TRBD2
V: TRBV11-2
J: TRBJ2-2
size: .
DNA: TGTGCCAGCAGCCCCGGACTAGCGGCGGTCGGGGAGCTGTTTTTT
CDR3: CASSPGLAAVGELFF

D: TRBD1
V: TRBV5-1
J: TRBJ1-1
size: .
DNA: TGCGCCAGCAGCGGCGAAGGGACAGGGGGTATTGGTGTCGACACTGAAGCTTTCTTT
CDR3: CASSGEGTGGIGVDTEAFF

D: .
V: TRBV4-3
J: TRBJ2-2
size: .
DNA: TGCGCCAGCAGCGGCAAACACACCGGGGAGCTGTTTTTT
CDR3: CASSGKHTGELFF

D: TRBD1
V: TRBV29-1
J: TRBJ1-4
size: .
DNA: TGCAGCGTGTCCAGACAGGGCGTCGATGAAAAACTGTTTTTT
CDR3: CSVSRQGVDEKLFF

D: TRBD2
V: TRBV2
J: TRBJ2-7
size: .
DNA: TGTGCCAGCAGTCTCGGGCTAGCGGGGAACGTAGGCTACGAGCAGTACTTC
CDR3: CASSLGLAGNVGYEQYF

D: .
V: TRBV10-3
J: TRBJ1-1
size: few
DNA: TGTGCCATCAGTGAGTCATCCCGGGTGGCCACTGAAGCTTTCTTT
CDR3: CAISESSRVATEAFF

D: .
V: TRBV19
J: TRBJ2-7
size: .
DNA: TGTGCCAGTACTCTAAGGGGAGGCAGCCCCTACGAGCAGTACTTC
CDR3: CASTLRGGSPYEQYF

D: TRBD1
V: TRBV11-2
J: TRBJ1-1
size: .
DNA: TGTGCCAGCAGCTTAGGGGACAGGGGGAATCGCGCTTTCTTT
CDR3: CASSLGDRGNRAFF

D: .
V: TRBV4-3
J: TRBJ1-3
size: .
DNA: TGCGCCAGCAGCCAAAGCCGCGGAAACACCATATATTTT
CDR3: CASSQSRGNTIYF

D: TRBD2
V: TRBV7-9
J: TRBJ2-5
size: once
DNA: TGTGCCAGCAGATCTAGCGGGGGGCCCAGGGAGACCCAGTACTTC
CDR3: CASRSSGGPRETQYF

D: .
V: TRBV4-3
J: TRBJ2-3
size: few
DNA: TGCGCCAGCAGCCAAGATCGGGCAGCGGGAGATACGCAGTATTTT
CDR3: CASSQDRAAGDTQYF

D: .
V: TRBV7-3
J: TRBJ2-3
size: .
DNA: TGTGCCAGCAGCTTAGGGTATAGCTACAGCACAGATACGCAGTATTTT
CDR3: CASSLGYSYSTDTQYF

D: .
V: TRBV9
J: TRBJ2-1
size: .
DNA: TGTGCCAGCAGCGTAGGGCGGGATGAGCAGTTCTTC
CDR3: CASSVGRDEQFF

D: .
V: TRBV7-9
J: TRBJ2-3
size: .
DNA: TGTGCCAGCAGCTTAGTACTAGCCCGCACAGATACGCAGTATTTT
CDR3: CASSLVLARTDTQYF

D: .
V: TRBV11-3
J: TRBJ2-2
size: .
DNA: TGTGCCAGCAGCCAAGACAGGTTAGGCGGGGAGCTGTTTTTT
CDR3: CASSQDRLGGELFF

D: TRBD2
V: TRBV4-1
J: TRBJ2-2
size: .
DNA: TGCGCCAGCAGCCAACCTAGACTAGCGGGAGGGCACACCGGGGAGCTGTTTTTT
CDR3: CASSQPRLAGGHTGELFF

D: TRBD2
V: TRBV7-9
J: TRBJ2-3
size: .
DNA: TGTGCCAGCATCAGTAGCGGGGGCACAGATACGCAGTATTTT
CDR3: CASISSGGTDTQYF

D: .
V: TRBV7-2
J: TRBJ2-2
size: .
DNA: TGTGCCAGCAGCTTAGCGCTAACGGGTAACACCGGGGAGCTGTTTTTT
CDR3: CASSLALTGNTGELFF

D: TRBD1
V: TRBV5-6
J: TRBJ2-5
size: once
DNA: TGTGCCAGCAGCGGGACAGGGGCGGTGGAAGAGACCCAGTACTTC
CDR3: CASSGTGAVEETQYF

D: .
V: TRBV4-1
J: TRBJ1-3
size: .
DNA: TGCGCCAGCAGCCAATACAGCTCTGGAAACACCATATATTTT
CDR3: CASSQYSSGNTIYF

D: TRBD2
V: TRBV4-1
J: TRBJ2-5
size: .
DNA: TGCGCCAGCAGCCAAGAAACCGGGACTAGCGGAGGGGGGGACCAAGAGACCCAGTACTTC
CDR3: CASSQETGTSGGGDQETQYF

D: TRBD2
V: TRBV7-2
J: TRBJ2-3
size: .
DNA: TGTGCCAGCACCGGGGGACTAGTACCAGATACGCAGTATTTT
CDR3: CASTGGLVPDTQYF

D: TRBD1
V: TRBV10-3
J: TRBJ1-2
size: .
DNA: TGTGCCATCAGTGAGATGGGACAGGGGTTCCATGGCTACACCTTC
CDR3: CAISEMGQGFHGYTF

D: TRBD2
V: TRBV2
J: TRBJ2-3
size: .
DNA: TGTGCCAGCGGGGGGGATTCAGATACGCAGTATTTT
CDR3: CASGGDSDTQYF

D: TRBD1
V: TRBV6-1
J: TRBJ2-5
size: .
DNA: TGTGCCAGCAGTGACACATTTCCAAACAGGGGGTCAGGAGAGACCCAGTACTTC
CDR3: CASSDTFPNRGSGETQYF

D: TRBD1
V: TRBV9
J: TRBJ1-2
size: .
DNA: TGTGCCAGCAGCGTAGCGGAGGGGGCTATCTATGGCTACACCTTC
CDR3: CASSVAEGAIYGYTF

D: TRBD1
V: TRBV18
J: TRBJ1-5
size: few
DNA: TGTGCCAGCTCACCGAACAGGGGGAGCCAGCCCCAGCATTTT
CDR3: CASSPNRGSQPQHF

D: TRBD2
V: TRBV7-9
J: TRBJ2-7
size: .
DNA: TGTGCCAGCAGCCCAAGGGAGGGCAGCCGATACGAGCAGTACTTC
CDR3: CASSPREGSRYEQYF

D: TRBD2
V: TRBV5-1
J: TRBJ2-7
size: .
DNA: TGCGCCAGCAGCGGAAGACTAGCGGGGGTCTACGAGCAGTACTTC
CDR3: CASSGRLAGVYEQYF

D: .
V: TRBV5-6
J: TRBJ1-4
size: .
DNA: TGTGCCAGCAGCTTGGGCCGGGGTGAAAAACTGTTTTTT
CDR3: CASSLGRGEKLFF

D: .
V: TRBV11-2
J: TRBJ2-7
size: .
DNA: TGTGCCAGCAGCTTAGATCCCCCTAAATCCTTCTACGAGCAGTACTTC
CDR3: CASSLDPPKSFYEQYF

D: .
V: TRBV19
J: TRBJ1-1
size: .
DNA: TGTGCCAGTAGCCGGTCGCGGAACACTGAAGCTTTCTTT
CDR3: CASSRSRNTEAFF

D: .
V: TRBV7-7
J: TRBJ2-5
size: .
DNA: TGTGCTAGCAGCCCCCAGGGCACAATCGGAGAGACCCAGTACTTC
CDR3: CASSPQGTIGETQYF

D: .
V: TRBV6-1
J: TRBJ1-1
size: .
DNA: TGTGCCAGCAGAATTAGACAGCAAAACACTGAAGCTTTCTTT
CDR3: CASRIRQQNTEAFF

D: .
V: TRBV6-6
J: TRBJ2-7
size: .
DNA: TGTGCCAGCAGTTCAGGGGTGGGAGAGAGATACGAGCAGTACTTC
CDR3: CASSSGVGERYEQYF

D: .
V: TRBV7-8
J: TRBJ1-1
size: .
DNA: TGTGCCAGCAGCCCAGACAGCCACACTGAAGCTTTCTTT
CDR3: CASSPDSHTEAFF